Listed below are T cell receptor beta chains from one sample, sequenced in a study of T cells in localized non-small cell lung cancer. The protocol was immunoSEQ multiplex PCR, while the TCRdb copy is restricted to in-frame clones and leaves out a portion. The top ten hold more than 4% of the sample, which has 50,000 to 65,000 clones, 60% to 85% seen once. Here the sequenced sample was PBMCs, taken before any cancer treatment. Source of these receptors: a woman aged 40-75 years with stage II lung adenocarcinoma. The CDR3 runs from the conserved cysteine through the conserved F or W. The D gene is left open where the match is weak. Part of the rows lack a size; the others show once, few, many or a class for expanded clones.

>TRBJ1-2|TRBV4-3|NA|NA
CASSPVGDQVINGYTF
TGCGCCAGCAGCCCCGTAGGGGACCAGGTCATCAATGGCTACACCTTC
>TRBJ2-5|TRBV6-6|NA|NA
CASSYSTGVRETQYF
TGTGCCAGCAGTTACTCGACGGGCGTCCGGGAGACCCAGTACTTC
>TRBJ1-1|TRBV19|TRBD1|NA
CASSILQGDLSMNTEAFF
TGTGCCAGTAGTATCCTACAGGGGGATTTATCGATGAACACTGAAGCTTTCTTT
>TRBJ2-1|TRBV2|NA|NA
CASSDYEQFF
TGTGCCAGCAGTGACTATGAGCAGTTCTTC
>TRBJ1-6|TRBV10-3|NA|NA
CATWSDLRGSSPLHF
TGTGCCACCTGGTCCGATTTGAGAGGGTCTTCACCCCTCCACTTT
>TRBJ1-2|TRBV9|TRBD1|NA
CASSVGQGAFYGYTF
TGTGCCAGCAGCGTAGGGCAGGGGGCCTTCTATGGCTACACCTTC
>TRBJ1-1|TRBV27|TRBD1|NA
CASSGNRGRTEAFF
TGTGCCAGCAGTGGCAACAGGGGGCGGACTGAAGCTTTCTTT
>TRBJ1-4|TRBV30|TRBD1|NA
CAWRSQGAPNEKLFF
TGTGCCTGGAGATCGCAGGGGGCGCCTAATGAAAAACTGTTTTTT
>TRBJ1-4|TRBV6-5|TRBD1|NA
CASTLDRGGEKLFF
TGTGCCAGCACCCTGGACAGGGGTGGTGAAAAACTGTTTTTT
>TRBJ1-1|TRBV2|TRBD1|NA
CARLQGTTEAFF
TGTGCCAGGTTACAGGGGACCACTGAAGCTTTCTTT
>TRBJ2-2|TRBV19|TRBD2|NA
CASTTPRLAGGSTGELFF
TGTGCCAGTACCACCCCGCGACTAGCGGGGGGCTCCACCGGGGAGCTGTTTTTT
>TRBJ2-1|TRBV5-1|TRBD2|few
CASSFARSASGNNEQFF
TGCGCCAGCAGCTTTGCTCGTTCTGCTAGCGGAAACAATGAGCAGTTCTTC
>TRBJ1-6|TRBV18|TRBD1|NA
CASSPGQDSPLHF
TGTGCCAGCTCACCAGGACAGGATTCACCCCTCCACTTT
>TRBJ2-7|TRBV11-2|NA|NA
CASSLAGEVRNF
TGTGCCAGCAGCTTAGCGGGCGAGGTCAGAAACTTC
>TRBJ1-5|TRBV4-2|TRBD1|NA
CASSSGQGSSQNQPQHF
TGTGCCAGCAGCTCGGGACAGGGAAGCAGCCAAAATCAGCCCCAGCATTTT
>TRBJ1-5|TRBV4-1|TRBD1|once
CVSSQEGGGQPQHF
TGCGTCAGCAGCCAAGAAGGGGGCGGCCAGCCCCAGCATTTT
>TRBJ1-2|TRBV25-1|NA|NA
CASSELDSFNYGYTF
TGTGCCAGCAGTGAATTAGACAGCTTCAACTATGGCTACACCTTC
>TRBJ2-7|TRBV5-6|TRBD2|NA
CASSLSSGESYEQYF
TGTGCCAGCAGCTTGAGTAGCGGGGAGTCCTACGAGCAGTACTTC
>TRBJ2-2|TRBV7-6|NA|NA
CASGRNTGELFF
TGTGCCAGCGGGCGGAACACCGGGGAGCTGTTTTTT
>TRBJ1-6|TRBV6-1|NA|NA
CASSEALENSPLHF
TGTGCCAGCAGTGAAGCGCTTGAGAATTCACCCCTCCACTTT
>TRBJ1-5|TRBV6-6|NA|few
CASTPRVNQPQHF
TGTGCCAGCACCCCGAGGGTCAATCAGCCCCAGCATTTT
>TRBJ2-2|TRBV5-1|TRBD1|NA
CASSLTGRQGTGELFF
TGCGCCAGCAGCTTGACGGGGCGACAGGGTACCGGGGAGCTGTTTTTT
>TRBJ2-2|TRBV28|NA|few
CASLGSNQPGELFF
TGTGCCAGCCTAGGTAGCAATCAGCCCGGGGAGCTGTTTTTT
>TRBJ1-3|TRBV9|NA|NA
CASSRIGGGSSSGNTIYF
TGTGCCAGCAGCCGAATAGGTGGAGGGTCCAGCTCTGGAAACACCATATATTTT
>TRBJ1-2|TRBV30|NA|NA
CAWSAFSDADGYTF
TGTGCCTGGAGTGCTTTCTCGGATGCCGATGGCTACACCTTC
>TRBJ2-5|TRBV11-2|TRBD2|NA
CASNERGAPEETQYF
TGTGCCAGCAACGAGCGGGGGGCGCCCGAGGAGACCCAGTACTTC
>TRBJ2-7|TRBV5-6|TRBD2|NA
CASSLRPSGVYEQYF
TGTGCCAGCTCCCTCCGCCCTAGCGGGGTCTACGAGCAGTACTTC
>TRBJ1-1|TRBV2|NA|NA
CASQRSPNTEAFF
TGTGCCAGCCAACGGAGTCCTAACACTGAAGCTTTCTTT
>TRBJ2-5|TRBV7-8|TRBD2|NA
CASSLPAGGETQYF
TGTGCCAGCAGCTTACCAGCGGGGGGAGAGACCCAGTACTTC
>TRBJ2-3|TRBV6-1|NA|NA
CASSESRADTQYF
TGTGCCAGCAGTGAAAGTCGGGCAGATACGCAGTATTTT
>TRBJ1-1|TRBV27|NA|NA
CASRGVTEAFF
TGTGCCAGCAGGGGGGTCACTGAAGCTTTCTTT
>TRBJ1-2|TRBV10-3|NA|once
CAISESVYGYTF
TGTGCCATCAGTGAGTCAGTATATGGCTACACCTTC
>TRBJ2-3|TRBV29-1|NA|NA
CSVVTQSTDTQYF
TGCAGCGTTGTTACTCAAAGCACAGATACGCAGTATTTT
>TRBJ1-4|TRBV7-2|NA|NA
CASSQGPTNEKLFF
TGTGCCAGCAGCCAAGGACCAACTAATGAAAAACTGTTTTTT
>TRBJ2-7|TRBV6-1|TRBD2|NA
CASSVGSSGAYEQYF
TGTGCCAGCAGTGTCGGGAGTAGCGGGGCATACGAGCAGTACTTC
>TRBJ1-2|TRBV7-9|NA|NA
CASSRKSTGDYGYTF
TGTGCCAGCAGTCGTAAGAGTACAGGAGACTATGGCTACACCTTC
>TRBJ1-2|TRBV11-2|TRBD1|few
CASSLVPGQGPYGYTF
TGTGCCAGCAGCTTAGTTCCCGGACAGGGACCCTATGGCTACACCTTC
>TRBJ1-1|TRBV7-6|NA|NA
CASSKISTGGIIAFF
TGTGCCAGCAGCAAGATATCGACCGGTGGGATTATCGCTTTCTTT
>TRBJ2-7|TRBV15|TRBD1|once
CATSKGGGGYEQYF
TGTGCCACCAGCAAAGGGGGCGGAGGATACGAGCAGTACTTC
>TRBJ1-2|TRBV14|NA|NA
CASSHLKGSYTF
TGTGCCAGCAGCCACTTAAAGGGGTCTTACACCTTC
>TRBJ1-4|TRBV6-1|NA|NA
CASSETALNNEKLFF
TGTGCCAGCAGTGAAACCGCTTTGAATAATGAAAAACTGTTTTTT
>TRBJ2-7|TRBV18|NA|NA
CASSPPVGGYEQYF
TGTGCCAGCTCACCACCGGTCGGTGGGTACGAGCAGTACTTC
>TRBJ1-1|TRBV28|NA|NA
CASRTGLNTEAFF
TGTGCCAGCAGGACAGGCTTGAACACTGAAGCTTTCTTT
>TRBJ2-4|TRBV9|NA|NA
CASSVGPQSPNNIQYF
TGTGCCAGCAGCGTAGGCCCCCAGTCGCCTAATAACATTCAGTACTTC
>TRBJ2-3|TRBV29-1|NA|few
CSVRTRTDTQYF
TGCAGCGTTAGGACCCGCACAGATACGCAGTATTTT
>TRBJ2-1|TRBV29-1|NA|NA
CSVRQSYNEQFF
TGCAGCGTTCGACAGTCCTACAATGAGCAGTTCTTC
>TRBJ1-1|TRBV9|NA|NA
CASSADGYEAFF
TGTGCCAGCAGCGCGGACGGATATGAAGCTTTCTTT
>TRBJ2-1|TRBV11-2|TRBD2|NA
CASRRTSSSQFF
TGTGCCAGCAGAAGGACTAGTAGCTCTCAGTTCTTC
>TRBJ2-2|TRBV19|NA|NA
CASRRDWNTGELFF
TGTGCCAGTCGGAGGGATTGGAACACCGGGGAGCTGTTTTTT
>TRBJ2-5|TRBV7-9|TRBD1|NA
CASSVGTAQETQYF
TGTGCCAGCAGCGTCGGGACAGCTCAAGAGACCCAGTACTTC